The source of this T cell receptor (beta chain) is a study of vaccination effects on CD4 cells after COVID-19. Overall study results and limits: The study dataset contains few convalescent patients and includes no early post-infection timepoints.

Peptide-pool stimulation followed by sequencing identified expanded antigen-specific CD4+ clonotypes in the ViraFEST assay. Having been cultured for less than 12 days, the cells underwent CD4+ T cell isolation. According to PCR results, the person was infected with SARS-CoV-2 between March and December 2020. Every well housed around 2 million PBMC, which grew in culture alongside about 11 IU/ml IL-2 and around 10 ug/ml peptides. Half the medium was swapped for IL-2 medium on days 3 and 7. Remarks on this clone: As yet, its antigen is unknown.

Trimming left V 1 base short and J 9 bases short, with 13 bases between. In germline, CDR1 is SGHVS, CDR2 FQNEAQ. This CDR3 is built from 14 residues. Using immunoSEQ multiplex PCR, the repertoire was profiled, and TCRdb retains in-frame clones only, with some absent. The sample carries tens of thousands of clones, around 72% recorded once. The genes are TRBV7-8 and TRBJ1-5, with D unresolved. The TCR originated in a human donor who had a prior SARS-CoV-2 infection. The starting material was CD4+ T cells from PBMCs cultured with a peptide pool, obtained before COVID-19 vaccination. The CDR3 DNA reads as TGTGCCAGCAGCTTAGATACCGGGATGGGGCCCCAGCATTTT. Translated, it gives CASSLDTGMGPQHF. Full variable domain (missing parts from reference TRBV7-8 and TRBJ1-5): GAGVSQSPRYKVAKRGQDVALRCDPISGHVSLFWYQQALGQGPEFLTYFQNEAQLDKSGLPSDRFFAERPEGSVSTLKIQRTQQEDSAVYLCASSLDTGMGPQHFGDGTRLSIL.